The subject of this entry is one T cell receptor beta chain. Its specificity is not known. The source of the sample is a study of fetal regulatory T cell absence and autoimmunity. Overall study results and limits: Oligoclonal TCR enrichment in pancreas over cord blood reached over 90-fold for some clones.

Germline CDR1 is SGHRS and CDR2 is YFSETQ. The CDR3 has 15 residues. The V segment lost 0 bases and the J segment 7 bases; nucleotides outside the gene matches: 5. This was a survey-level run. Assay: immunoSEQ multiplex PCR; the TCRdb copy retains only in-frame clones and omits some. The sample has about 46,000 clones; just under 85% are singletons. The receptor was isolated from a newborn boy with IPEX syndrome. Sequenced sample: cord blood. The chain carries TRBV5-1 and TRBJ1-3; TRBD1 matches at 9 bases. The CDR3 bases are TGCGCCAGCAGCTTGGAAAATGGGACAGGGAACACCATATATTTT. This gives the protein CASSLENGTGNTIYF.